This record covers a single T cell receptor (beta chain). Its antigen is undetermined. The CDR3 loop spans 16 amino acids. CDR1 and CDR2 from the germline V gene are MNHEY and SVGEGT. With UMI labels, 5' RACE was used to prepare the TRB cDNA libraries. TCRdb re-called the 5' RACE reads and gives one entry per CDR3 protein, without DNA. Recorded for this sample: tens of thousands of distinct CDR3 sequences. The source of the sample is a study of CXCR3-negative and CXCR3-positive naive CD8 T cells. Study conclusions and caveats: Hydrophobicity was higher for TRB CDR3s found in CXCR3-positive naive cells than in CXCR3-negative naive cells.

The receptor comes from a human donor in good health. Some clones in this sample may be carry-over from other donors' samples. This chain joins TRBV6-2 or TRBV6-3 and TRBJ2-2; no DNA is available, so the TRBD1 call from TCRdb remains unchecked. Input material: naive CXCR3+ CD8+ T cells from blood. Subset indicated: CD45RO-CCR7+CD27+CD95- naive CD8+ T cells expressing CXCR3 (TNR3+). CDR3 residues: CASNDWGEKNTGELFF.